These 23 T cell receptor beta chains originate from one sample sequenced in a study of T-cell memory formation after mild COVID-19. MiXCR was run by TCRdb on the 5' RACE reads, yielding one entry per CDR3 protein. The table includes 540,000 or so distinct CDR3 sequences, about 20% detected once. The material sequenced was PBMCs or a T cell subset sorted from them (not recorded which). The receptors originated from an adult woman who had mild COVID-19 (a few samples of this study predate the infection). Cell type and time point are not known.

This clonotype was counted a few times. The V and J genes are TRBV5-1 and TRBJ1-1, with D possibly matching TRBD1 (6 bases). Trimming took off 3 bases at V and 7 bases at J, with 13 bases between the two ends. The CDR3 is 13 residues long. Germline V CDR1 and CDR2: SGHRS, YFSETQ. CDR3 DNA: TGCGCCAGCAGCTCGGACAGAGGCTTTGAAGCTTTCTTT. Residues: CASSSDRGFEAFF.

V and J are TRBV30 and TRBJ2-3; 8 nucleotides align to TRBD2. CDR3 length: 16 amino acids. Germline-derived CDR1 and CDR2 are GTSNPN and SVGIG (reference sequence). Trimming cost V 1 base and J 5 bases; bases outside gene matches: 11. DNA for the CDR3: TGTGCCTGGAGTGGACCCCCAGCGGGAGTTTTAGATACGCAGTATTTT. Residues: CAWSGPPAGVLDTQYF.

This clonotype was recorded at least ten times. The rearrangement links TRBV12-3 or TRBV12-4 to TRBJ1-5; no firm D call. With 3 bases removed from V and 0 bases from J, the gap between germline ends came to 3 bases. The CDR3 has 13 amino acids. CDR3 nucleotides: TGTGCCAGCAGTTTTAATAGCAATCAGCCCCAGCATTTT. Its translation: CASSFNSNQPQHF.

In DNA form, the CDR3 reads TGCAGTGCTAACTCCGGGACTAGCGGGAGGGCCAGAGAGACCCAGTACTTC. Translating it yields CSANSGTSGRARETQYF. V usage is TRBV20-1 and J usage is TRBJ2-5; 16 bases are a match to TRBD2. After removal of 4 bases from V and 4 bases from J, the junction contained 9 bases not matched to a gene. Germline-derived CDR1 and CDR2 are DFQATT and SNEGSKA (reference sequence). This CDR3 region has 17 residues.

V gene TRBV5-1 combines with J gene TRBJ2-7; D may be TRBD1 or TRBD2 (5 bases each). CDR1 is SGHRS, CDR2 YFSETQ, per germline. The V and J ends lost 3 bases and 0 bases respectively, with 13 bases between them. This CDR3 region has 15 residues. The CDR3 loop is CASSSGGGFSYEQYF. In DNA, the CDR3 is TGCGCCAGCAGCTCGGGTGGGGGATTCTCCTACGAGCAGTACTTC.

This CDR3 reads CASSLSGSLNSPLHF. As DNA, the CDR3 is TGCGCCAGCAGCTTGTCGGGCAGTCTTAATTCACCCCTCCACTTT. The V gene is TRBV5-1, the J gene TRBJ1-6; unclear D gene. V was pared by 1 base and J by 6 bases, with 11 bases between. This CDR3 is 15 amino acids long. Germline V CDR1 and CDR2: SGHRS, YFSETQ.

This clonotype appeared a few times. Possible read error: a much larger clone is one base away. The rearrangement links TRBV2 to TRBJ2-2, with unresolved D. V lost 7 bases and J 0 bases, leaving 3 bases between the germline ends. Germline V lookup: CDR1 SNHLY, CDR2 FYNNEI. This CDR3 is built from 12 residues. The CDR3 here is CASTSNTGELFF. The CDR3 region has the DNA TGTGCCAGCACCTCGAACACCGGGGAGCTGTTTTTT.

This clonotype was recorded a few times. The rearrangement joins TRBV12-3 or TRBV12-4 to TRBJ2-2; D gene unclear. The CDR3 is 15 amino acids. Trimming left V 3 bases short and J 0 bases short, with 8 bases between. The DNA of the CDR3 is TGTGCCAGCAGTTTTGCCAGACCGAACACCGGGGAGCTGTTTTTT. This codes for CASSFARPNTGELFF.

This chain uses TRBV9 with TRBJ2-3, with D unresolved. V gave up 0 bases and J gave up 2 bases, with 7 bases separating them. This CDR3 region has 14 residues. The germline gives CDR1 SGDLS, CDR2 YYNGEE. The CDR3 loop is CASSVVGSTDTQYF. In nucleotides, the CDR3 is TGTGCCAGCAGCGTAGTCGGGTCCACAGATACGCAGTATTTT.

This clonotype was seen a few times. This chain connects TRBV29-1 to TRBJ2-2; D gene ambiguous. The CDR3 sequence is 13 residues long. The germline CDR1 and CDR2 sequences are SQVTM and ANQGSEA. V dropped 7 bases and J dropped 7 bases, with 16 bases sitting between them. The CDR3 is CSAVQSEVGELFF. CDR3 coding DNA: TGCAGCGCGGTACAGTCAGAGGTCGGGGAGCTGTTTTTT.

This clonotype was found a few times. The junction and the germline gene differ at one end; a read error may be behind it. The J gene is TRBJ2-1, the V gene TRBV7-3, with D tentatively TRBD2 (6 bases). The CDR3 is 13 residues long. The germline V gene encodes CDR1 SGHTA and CDR2 FQGTGA. CDR3 residues: CAISLSRGKEQFF. The CDR3 nucleotides read TGTGCCATCAGCCTTTCTCGGGGGAAGGAGCAGTTCTTC.

The DNA of the CDR3 is TGCGCCAGCAGCTACGACACACCGGGACAGGGTGCCTATGGCTACACCTTC. Amino acid sequence: CASSYDTPGQGAYGYTF. J is TRBJ1-2 and V is TRBV5-1; 9 bases line up with TRBD1. CDR1 and CDR2 from the germline V gene are SGHRS and YFSETQ. The CDR3 runs 17 residues. V trimming: 3 bases; J trimming: 4 bases; junction bases outside the gene matches: 13.

This clonotype was seen more than once but under ten times. This chain uses TRBV7-9 with TRBJ2-7; TRBD1 might be the D (6 bases). This CDR3 has 15 amino acids. Trimming took 1 base from V and 0 from J, leaving 10 bases between them. Germline assignment: CDR1 SEHNR and CDR2 FQNEAQ (reference sequence). The CDR3 bases are TGTGCCAGCAGCTTAGGGACAGCCAGCTCCTACGAGCAGTACTTC. Protein sequence: CASSLGTASSYEQYF.

Comment on this clonotype: The CDR3 carries no conserved terminal phenylalanine or tryptophan, so it likely arises from a read error. No DNA is shown, since the ends of the CDR3 on it are uncertain; the CDR3 is the one TCRdb lists. The rearrangement uses TRBV2 and TRBJ1-4; TRBD1 is the table's D call, not checked against the DNA. The CDR3 length equals 15 residues, ends included. Germline V lookup: CDR1 SNHLY, CDR2 FYNNEI. CDR3 sequence: CASSESAPVGGRWFL.

This sequence joins TRBV24-1 and TRBJ1-1, with no clear D. The CDR3 contains 13 residues. The ends were cut back, 4 bases at V and 3 bases at J, with 8 bases in the middle. Germline loops: CDR1 KGHDR, CDR2 SFDVKD. DNA for the CDR3: TGTGCCACCAGTGACCTGAAGGACACTGAAGCTTTCTTT. Residues: CATSDLKDTEAFF.

This clonotype was detected only a few times. DNA of the CDR3: TGCGCCAGCAGCTCGCAGGGGGCTCAATCTGGAAACACCATATATTTT. It encodes CASSSQGAQSGNTIYF. The chain has TRBV5-1 and TRBJ1-3; 8 nucleotides agree with TRBD1. This CDR3 is built from 16 residues. In germline, CDR1 is SGHRS, CDR2 YFSETQ. The trim removed 3 bases at V and 1 base at J, leaving 6 bases unmatched. Complete variable domain (other parts from reference TRBV5-1 and TRBJ1-3): KAGVTQTPRYLIKTRGQQVTLSCSPISGHRSVSWYQQTPGQGLQFLFEYFSETQRNKGNFPGRFSGRQFSNSRSEMNVSTLELGDSALYLCASSSQGAQSGNTIYFGEGSWLTVV.

This chain connects TRBV7-8 to TRBJ1-1, with 7 bases matching TRBD1. The CDR3 consists of 15 residues. The V segment lost 0 bases and the J segment 5 bases; nucleotides outside the gene matches: 6. CDR1 is SGHVS, CDR2 FQNEAQ, per germline. The DNA of the CDR3 is TGTGCCAGCAGCTTAGCGCACAGGGGAGGAACTGAAGCTTTCTTT. Protein sequence: CASSLAHRGGTEAFF.

In this sample, this clonotype turned up many times. The chain joins TRBV7-9 to TRBJ1-1; 9 nucleotides match TRBD1. Germline CDR1 reads SEHNR; CDR2 reads FQNEAQ (reference sequence). The CDR3 runs to 13 residues. Germline trimming cut 5 bases from V and 7 bases from J; bases unmatched to any gene: 5. DNA for the CDR3: TGTGCCAGCAGCCCAGGGACAGGGCTTGAAGCTTTCTTT. This codes for CASSPGTGLEAFF.

The V call is TRBV14, the J call TRBJ2-3, with TRBD2 matching over 8 bases. Germline assignment: CDR1 SGHDN and CDR2 FVKESK. The CDR3 has 17 amino acids. After removal of 0 bases from V and 5 bases from J, the junction contained 10 bases not matched to a gene. Here the CDR3 reads CASSQDLRRGALDTQYF. In nucleotides, the CDR3 is TGTGCCAGCAGCCAAGATTTGCGGCGGGGGGCCTTAGATACGCAGTATTTT.

This clonotype was picked up many times. The genes are TRBV12-3 or TRBV12-4 and TRBJ2-5; the D is unclear. The CDR3 spans 14 residues. Trimming took 4 bases from V and 0 from J, leaving 9 bases between them. CDR3 amino acids: CASSSELYQETQYF. For the CDR3, the DNA is TGTGCCAGCAGTTCGGAGCTGTACCAAGAGACCCAGTACTTC.

The count of this clonotype is one. The chain is built from TRBV12-3 or TRBV12-4 and TRBJ1-4; TRBD1 matches 8 bases. V lost 6 bases, J lost 11 bases, and 14 bases stayed unmatched. There are 15 residues in the CDR3. The CDR3: CASSRDRGRGEKLFF. The DNA for the CDR3 is TGTGCCAGCAGCAGAGACAGGGGCCGAGGCGAGAAACTGTTTTTT.

The chain has TRBV27 and TRBJ1-1, with D possibly TRBD1 on 5 matching bases. Trimming stripped 0 bases from V and 3 bases from J, with 11 bases between. The CDR3 totals 15 residues. Germline V gene data show CDR1 as MNHEY and CDR2 as SMNVEV (reference sequence). This CDR3 is CASSLSSGIDTEAFF. CDR3 coding DNA: TGTGCCAGCAGTTTATCTTCAGGGATAGACACTGAAGCTTTCTTT.

V gene TRBV13 combines with J gene TRBJ2-7; the match to TRBD2 covers 11 bases. Losses at the gene ends were 5 bases for V and 0 bases for J; bases not matched to a gene: 6. The germline V gene has CDR1 PRHDT and CDR2 FYEKMQ (reference sequence). There are 16 residues in the CDR3. CDR3 in DNA: TGTGCCAGCAGCGGGGGACTAGCGGCCAGCTCCTACGAGCAGTACTTC. The encoded protein is CASSGGLAASSYEQYF.